This T cell receptor beta chain was profiled in a study of shared clonotypes between healthy human individuals. The wider study: Per donor, three plates held CD4 naive cells, three held CD4 memory, two held CD8 naive and one held CD8 memory. Study results and limitations: Although depth was large, rarefaction showed that sequencing of the sorted subsets was incomplete.

Naive CD8 cells were CD45RO-negative, positively selected for CCR7, excluding terminally differentiated effector memory CD45RA+ cells. Each sample came from a Caucasian adult donor living in Nashville, Tennessee. With regard to this clone: Its antigen is still unknown.

CDR3 length: 16 residues. Unmatched junction bases numbered 13, after V lost 6 bases and J lost 2 bases. The V gene's germline CDR1 is SQVTM and CDR2 ANQGSEA. Per the original data handling: Sequence data from immunoSEQ were junction-only and lacked quality scores; consequently, filtering differed. Profiling relied on immunoSEQ multiplex PCR, and the TCRdb table lists in-frame clones only, not all of them. V and J calls and clone size are copied from that table; D and trimming were computed from the DNA. Of 2 million to 2.5 million clones listed, around 96% were seen once; the top ten hold 0.85% to 1.3%.

Sequences were obtained from naive CD8+ T cells sorted from blood. The V call is TRBV29-1, the J call TRBJ2-3; 8 bases line up with TRBD1. The source is a man aged 18 to 35 in good health. The CDR3 coding sequence is TGCAGCGTCCCTATATGGGAGGACAGGGCCACAGATACGCAGTATTTT. Protein sequence: CSVPIWEDRATDTQYF.